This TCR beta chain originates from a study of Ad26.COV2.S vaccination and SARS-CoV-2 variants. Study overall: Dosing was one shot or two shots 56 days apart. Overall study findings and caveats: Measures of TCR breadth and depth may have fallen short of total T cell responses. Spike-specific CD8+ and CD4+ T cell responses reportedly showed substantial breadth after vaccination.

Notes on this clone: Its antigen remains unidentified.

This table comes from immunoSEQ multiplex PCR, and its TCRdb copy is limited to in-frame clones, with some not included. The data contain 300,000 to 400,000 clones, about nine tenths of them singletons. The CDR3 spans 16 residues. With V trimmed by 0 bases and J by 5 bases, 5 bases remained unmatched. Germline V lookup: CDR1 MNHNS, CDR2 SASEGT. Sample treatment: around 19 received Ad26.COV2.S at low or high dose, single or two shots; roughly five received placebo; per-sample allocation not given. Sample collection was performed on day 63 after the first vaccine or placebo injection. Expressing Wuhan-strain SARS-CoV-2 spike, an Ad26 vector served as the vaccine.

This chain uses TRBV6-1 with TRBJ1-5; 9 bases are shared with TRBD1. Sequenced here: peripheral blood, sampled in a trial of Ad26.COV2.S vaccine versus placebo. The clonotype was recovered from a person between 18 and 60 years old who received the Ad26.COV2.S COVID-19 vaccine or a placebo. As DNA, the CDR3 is TGTGCCAGCAGTGAAGCGGGACAGGGAAGGTATCAGCCCCAGCATTTT. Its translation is CASSEAGQGRYQPQHF.